This TCR beta chain was captured by sequencing in a study of T cells in Graves' hyperthyroidism and ophthalmopathy. About the study: Peripheral blood was drawn at first diagnosis, prior to all treatment. Study-level results: The model identified upcoming ophthalmopathy a median approximately 6.5 months ahead of onset.

Absence of ophthalmopathy progression within 18 months defined stable Graves' hyperthyroidism. Uncontrolled infection, other autoimmune disease, pregnancy or lactation barred patients from enrollment. Amplified regions were TCR beta CDR3 sequences from RNA transcripts. The primer set for the first-round RT-PCR of the TCR CDR3 was HTBI. TCRdb reanalysed the multiplex PCR reads using MiXCR and keeps one entry per CDR3 protein. The table has about 550,000 distinct CDR3 sequences, under 25% seen once. With respect to this clonotype: Its specificity is unknown.

The germline CDR1 and CDR2 sequences are MNHNS and SASEGT. Trimming at V came to 4 bases and at J to 5 bases, leaving 11 bases not matched to a gene. This CDR3 spans 16 amino acids. This TCR derives from a man younger than 30 with Graves' hyperthyroidism. The sequencing sample was made of blood. The chain is built from TRBV6-1 and TRBJ1-5; TRBD1 aligns across 7 bases. CDR3 residues: CASSAHTGAIHQPQHF. CDR3 in DNA: TGTGCCAGCAGTGCTCACACAGGGGCAATCCATCAGCCCCAGCATTTT.